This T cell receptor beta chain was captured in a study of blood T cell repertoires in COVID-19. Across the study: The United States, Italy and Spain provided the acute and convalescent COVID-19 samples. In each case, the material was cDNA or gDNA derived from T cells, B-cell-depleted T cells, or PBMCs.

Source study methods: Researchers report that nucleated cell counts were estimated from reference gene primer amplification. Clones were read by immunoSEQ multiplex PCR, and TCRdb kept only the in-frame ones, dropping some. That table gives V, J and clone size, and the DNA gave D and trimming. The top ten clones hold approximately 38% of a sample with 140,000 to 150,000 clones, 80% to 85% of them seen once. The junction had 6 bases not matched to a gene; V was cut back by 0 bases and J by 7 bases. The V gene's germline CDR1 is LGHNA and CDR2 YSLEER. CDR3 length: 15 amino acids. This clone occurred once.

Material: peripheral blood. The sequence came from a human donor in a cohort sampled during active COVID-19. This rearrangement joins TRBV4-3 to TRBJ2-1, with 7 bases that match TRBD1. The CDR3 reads CASSQDPPGGNEQFF. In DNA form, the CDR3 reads TGCGCCAGCAGCCAAGATCCCCCAGGGGGAAATGAGCAGTTCTTC.